This T cell receptor (beta chain) was retrieved from a study of T cell responses to AZD1222 COVID-19 vaccine. TCRdb's table, derived via immunoSEQ multiplex PCR, lists solely in-frame clones and lacks some. In the table there are about 100,000 clones, around 90% of which are singletons. Germline V gene data show CDR1 as MRHNA and CDR2 as SNTAGT. Trimming took 3 bases from V and 6 from J; bases not matched to a gene: 8. The CDR3 totals 15 residues. This TCR derives from an adult in good health. Sequencing was performed on peripheral blood, taken on day 0 of AZD1222 vaccination. The chain joins TRBV6-4 to TRBJ2-3; 8 bases fit TRBD2. This CDR3 is CASSESSGGADTQYF. DNA for the CDR3: TGTGCCAGCAGTGAATCGTCGGGAGGGGCGGATACGCAGTATTTT.